A selection of T cell receptor beta chains follows, all from one sample in a study of cytomegalovirus exposure and HLA in healthy donors. The table came from immunoSEQ multiplex PCR; TCRdb's copy has only in-frame clones and leaves some out. In the table there are 58,000 or so clones, about 72% of which are singletons. The sequenced sample consisted of PBMCs. Receptor source: a man aged 50-60 years in good health and CMV-seropositive. CDR3s include the opening cysteine and the closing phenylalanine or tryptophan. D genes are given only for firm matches. Expanded clones are given a class, and other clones once, few, many or no size at all.

cdr3_nt,cdr3_aa,j_call,clone_size,d_call,v_call
TGTGCCTGGAGTCGGGGGGGCGGAGGATCTAGTTATGAGCAGTTCTTC,CAWSRGGGGSSYEQFF,TRBJ2-1,few,TRBD2,TRBV30
TGTGCCAGCTCACGAGGGACAGGGTACTCCTACGAGCAGTACTTC,CASSRGTGYSYEQYF,TRBJ2-7,-,TRBD1,TRBV18
TGTGCCATCAGTGAGTTCAGGGGAGCCTACGAGCAGTACTTC,CAISEFRGAYEQYF,TRBJ2-7,-,-,TRBV10-3
TGCGCCAGCAGCGAGGGACAGGCGTCTAGCTCTGGAAACACCATATATTTT,CASSEGQASSSGNTIYF,TRBJ1-3,-,TRBD1,TRBV5-1
TGTGCCAGCAGTGTGGACAGGAGCTCCTACGAGCAGTACTTC,CASSVDRSSYEQYF,TRBJ2-7,-,TRBD1,TRBV2
TGTGCCAGCAGTGATCGCAGGGTCGGCGAGACCCAGTACTTC,CASSDRRVGETQYF,TRBJ2-5,-,-,TRBV25-1
TGTGCCAGCAGATCTAAAGGAGCTGGAAACACCATATATTTT,CASRSKGAGNTIYF,TRBJ1-3,-,-,TRBV5-6
TGCGCCAGCGCGACAGGGAAGGGTGAAAAACTGTTTTTT,CASATGKGEKLFF,TRBJ1-4,-,TRBD1,TRBV10-2
TGTGCCAGCAGTTTGACTAGCGGGAGTTGGGAGACCCAGTACTTC,CASSLTSGSWETQYF,TRBJ2-5,few,TRBD2,TRBV27
TGTGCCAGCAGCATAACGACAGGGTCCTCCTATAATTCACCCCTCCACTTT,CASSITTGSSYNSPLHF,TRBJ1-6,-,TRBD1,TRBV27
TGTGCCAGCAGTTTATCCGTGGACAGGTTCTACGAGCAGTACTTC,CASSLSVDRFYEQYF,TRBJ2-7,-,TRBD1,TRBV27
TGTGCCAGCAGGCAGGGGGCCAACACCGGGGAGCTGTTTTTT,CASRQGANTGELFF,TRBJ2-2,few,TRBD1,TRBV14
TGCGCCAGCAGCGGGACAGGAGGCAACACTGAAGCTTTCTTT,CASSGTGGNTEAFF,TRBJ1-1,-,TRBD1,TRBV10-1
TGTGCCAGCAGTTTCGGGACAGGCAATCAGCCCCAGCATTTT,CASSFGTGNQPQHF,TRBJ1-5,once,TRBD1,TRBV7-9
TGCGCCAGCAGCTCCGACACAGGGCGCTCTGGAAACACCATATATTTT,CASSSDTGRSGNTIYF,TRBJ1-3,-,-,TRBV5-1
TGTGCCAGCAGTTACTCGACCGGGAGGGCCTCCTACGAGCAGTACTTC,CASSYSTGRASYEQYF,TRBJ2-7,once,TRBD2,TRBV6-5
TGTGCCAGCAGCCGGGGACAGGCCAACACTGAAGCTTTCTTT,CASSRGQANTEAFF,TRBJ1-1,once,TRBD1,TRBV5-5
TGTGCCAGCACCCCCGAAATGAGGTCCTACGAGCAGTACTTC,CASTPEMRSYEQYF,TRBJ2-7,-,-,TRBV6-5
TGTGCCAGCAGTCCACCGGGACAGGGGAAGACCCAGTACTTC,CASSPPGQGKTQYF,TRBJ2-5,once,TRBD1,TRBV5-4
TGTGCCAGCAGCTTGGTGGGACAGGCGAACAATGAGCAGTTCTTC,CASSLVGQANNEQFF,TRBJ2-1,-,TRBD1,TRBV5-4
TGCGCCACCGGGACTAGCGCAAGCACAGATACGCAGTATTTT,CATGTSASTDTQYF,TRBJ2-3,-,TRBD2,TRBV10-1
TGTGCCACCAGCAGAGATCGGGGTGTAGGAGAGACCCAGTACTTC,CATSRDRGVGETQYF,TRBJ2-5,-,-,TRBV15
TGTGCCAGCAGCTTAAGCGGGAGGGCGGCAGATACGCAGTATTTT,CASSLSGRAADTQYF,TRBJ2-3,-,TRBD2,TRBV7-3
TGTGCCAGCAGACCCTCAGGGGGCTACGAGCAGTACTTC,CASRPSGGYEQYF,TRBJ2-7,-,TRBD1,TRBV6-5
TGTGCCGGGAGACAGACCGTCTCCTATAATTCACCCCTCCACTTT,CAGRQTVSYNSPLHF,TRBJ1-6,-,-,TRBV30
TGTGCTACCATAACGAGGGCAGGGGGCACTGAAGCTTTCTTT,CATITRAGGTEAFF,TRBJ1-1,-,TRBD1,TRBV28
TGTGCCAGCAGCACAGGGGATCCAGATACGCAGTATTTT,CASSTGDPDTQYF,TRBJ2-3,-,TRBD1,TRBV6-6
TGTGCCAGCAGTTTATCTTATAGGGGCCTCACAGATACGCAGTATTTT,CASSLSYRGLTDTQYF,TRBJ2-3,-,-,TRBV28
TGTGCCAGCACCCTTACAGGGGGGGCAGGAGAGACCCAGTACTTC,CASTLTGGAGETQYF,TRBJ2-5,few,-,TRBV7-2
TGTGCCTGGAGTGTAAAGGTGGCTGGAGGGGAGCAGTTCTTC,CAWSVKVAGGEQFF,TRBJ2-1,few,-,TRBV30
TGTGCCAGCAGCTTTCAGGGTTCTGGAAACACCATATATTTT,CASSFQGSGNTIYF,TRBJ1-3,-,-,TRBV5-4
TGTGCCAGCAGTACCCCCCACGGCCAGGCTGGAAACACCATATATTTT,CASSTPHGQAGNTIYF,TRBJ1-3,-,-,TRBV6-6
TGTGCCAGCAGCACCCAGAGGGGGACGGAAGCTTTCTTT,CASSTQRGTEAFF,TRBJ1-1,few,-,TRBV5-4
TGTGCCAGCAGCGTAGGGGGAGGGATAGATACGCAGTATTTT,CASSVGGGIDTQYF,TRBJ2-3,-,TRBD2,TRBV9
TGCAGCGCTGCCCTTACAGGGTACACCGGGGAGCTGTTTTTT,CSAALTGYTGELFF,TRBJ2-2,-,-,TRBV29-1
TGTGCCAGCAGTGTATGGAGTTCTGGCAATCAGCCCCAGCATTTT,CASSVWSSGNQPQHF,TRBJ1-5,-,-,TRBV6-1
TGTGCTAGTGGGGCAAGCGGGGGACTTGAGCAGTTCTTC,CASGASGGLEQFF,TRBJ2-1,few,TRBD2,TRBV12-5
TGCAGCGTTGTGGTTCAGGGGGCGCGAAACTATGGCTACACCTTC,CSVVVQGARNYGYTF,TRBJ1-2,-,TRBD1,TRBV29-1
TGCGCCAGCAGCTCCCGGACAGGGGCCTCGGATAACTATGGCTACACCTTC,CASSSRTGASDNYGYTF,TRBJ1-2,medium-sized,TRBD1,TRBV5-1
TGTGCCAGTAGTTCAGGGTCCTACGAGCAGTACTTC,CASSSGSYEQYF,TRBJ2-7,-,-,TRBV19
TGCGCCAGCAGCTTCCTCCCTAGCGGGGGGAACACCGGGGAGCTGTTTTTT,CASSFLPSGGNTGELFF,TRBJ2-2,-,TRBD2,TRBV5-1